Below, 21 T cell receptor beta chains from the same sample are listed, as sequenced in a study of blood T cell repertoires in COVID-19. Profiling relied on immunoSEQ multiplex PCR, and the TCRdb table lists in-frame clones only, not all of them. The data contain 200,000 to 250,000 clones, 85% to 95% of them singletons. Specimen: PBMCs or T cells enriched from blood (not recorded which). These receptors were taken from a woman younger than 30 who had recovered from COVID-19.

The rearrangement joins TRBV19 to TRBJ2-2; 8 nucleotides line up with TRBD2. The CDR3 loop spans 17 amino acids. Germline CDR1 and CDR2: LNHDA and SQIVND (reference sequence). V was clipped by 4 bases and J by 7 bases; unmatched bases: 14. The CDR3 DNA reads TGTGCCAGTAGTACCCCCGGGGGCGGGGGGTTAAGCGGGGAGCTGTTTTTT. Its translation is CASSTPGGGGLSGELFF.

The V call is TRBV2, the J call TRBJ1-5, with D possibly matching TRBD1 (5 bases). The CDR3 sequence is 15 residues long. From germline, CDR1 is SNHLY and CDR2 FYNNEI. V was shortened by 6 bases and J by 0 bases, with 12 bases between the two germline ends. The chain's CDR3 is CASRVWGLSNQPQHF. The CDR3 DNA reads as TGTGCCAGCAGAGTCTGGGGACTTAGCAATCAGCCCCAGCATTTT.

Within the sample, this clone is medium-sized. The chain carries TRBV6-1 and TRBJ2-2; TRBD1 aligns across 11 bases. The ends lost 3 bases at V and 6 bases at J; junction bases unmatched: 6. Per germline, CDR1 MNHNS and CDR2 SASEGT. CDR3 size: 16 residues. This CDR3 is CASSDLPGQGAGELFF. CDR3 sequence (DNA): TGTGCCAGCAGTGATCTCCCGGGACAGGGGGCCGGGGAGCTGTTTTTT.

The genes are TRBV10-3 and TRBJ1-2; 7 positions match TRBD1. After removal of 4 bases from V and 5 bases from J, the junction contained 10 bases not matched to a gene. CDR3 length equals 15 residues. Germline CDR1 ENHRY, CDR2 SYGVKD. The chain's CDR3 is CAISVSGTVAYGYTF. CDR3 in DNA: TGTGCCATCAGTGTCTCCGGGACAGTTGCTTATGGCTACACCTTC.

The V gene is TRBV18, the J gene TRBJ2-5, with D possibly TRBD1 on 6 matching bases. Trimming removed 6 bases from V and 1 base from J, with 12 bases in between. The CDR3 has 14 amino acids. CDR1 and CDR2 from the germline V gene are KGHSH and LQKENI. CDR3 region: CASSPGQTQETQYF. CDR3 coding DNA: TGTGCCAGCTCGCCAGGACAGACCCAAGAGACCCAGTACTTC.

The genes are TRBV9 and TRBJ2-7, with 8 bases matching TRBD1. The CDR3 runs to 14 residues. The V gene end was trimmed by 0 bases and the J gene end by 6 bases; junction bases not matched to a gene: 5. Germline V gene sequence: CDR1 SGDLS, CDR2 YYNGEE. CDR3: CASSVGTGRGEQYF. CDR3 in DNA: TGTGCCAGCAGCGTAGGGACAGGGAGAGGCGAGCAGTACTTC.

This chain joins TRBV28 and TRBJ1-1; D not certain. V was cut by 4 bases and J by 11 bases, with 20 bases left in between. CDR1 and CDR2 from the germline V gene are MDHEN and SYDVKM. This CDR3 region has 14 residues. The CDR3 is CASSSEGLRTGAFF. The DNA of the CDR3 is TGTGCCAGCAGTTCCGAAGGACTACGCACTGGGGCTTTCTTT.

The V gene is TRBV7-9, the J gene TRBJ1-2; no firm D call. The CDR3 runs to 15 residues. Germline V gene data show CDR1 as SEHNR and CDR2 as FQNEAQ (reference sequence). The V end lost 4 bases, the J end lost 4 bases, and 16 bases lay between the germline ends. The CDR3 spells CASSYGSKLLYGYTF. The CDR3 DNA sequence: TGTGCCAGCAGCTACGGGTCGAAACTACTCTATGGCTACACCTTC. Drawing the rest from reference TRBV7-9 and TRBJ1-2, the complete variable domain is DTGVSQNPRHKITKRGQNVTFRCDPISEHNRLYWYRQTLGQGPEFLTYFQNEAQLEKSRLLSDRFSAERPKGSFSTLEIQRTEQGDSAMYLCASSYGSKLLYGYTFGSGTRLTVV.

V gene TRBV6-2 or TRBV6-3 combines with J gene TRBJ1-5; no firm D call. Germline-derived CDR1 and CDR2 are MNHEY and SVGEGT. Between the trimmed V and J ends, which lost 0 bases and 0 bases, there was a span of 12 bases. The CDR3 consists of 17 residues. The CDR3 region has the DNA TGTGCCAGCAGTTACTCCGCCGTGGACTATAGCAATCAGCCCCAGCATTTT. Its translation: CASSYSAVDYSNQPQHF.

The sample holds one count of this clone. J is TRBJ2-5 and V is TRBV3-1 (or the pseudogene TRBV3-2), with 7 bases that match TRBD2. The CDR3 contains 16 residues. The J segment lost 1 base and the V segment lost 4 bases, leaving 9 bases of the junction unmatched. The V gene's germline CDR1 is LGHDT and CDR2 YNNKEL (reference sequence). CDR3 residues: CASSLSGLVPQETQYF. Here the CDR3 DNA reads TGTGCCAGCAGCCTGTCCGGACTAGTACCCCAAGAGACCCAGTACTTC.

The V and J genes are TRBV2 and TRBJ1-4; D gene uncertain. The CDR3 extends over 15 amino acids. Trimming took off 7 bases at V and 0 bases at J, with 12 bases between the two ends. Germline V CDR1 and CDR2: SNHLY, FYNNEI. CDR3 loop: CASIRAGTTNEKLFF. As DNA, the CDR3 is TGTGCCAGCATTAGAGCCGGGACAACTAATGAAAAACTGTTTTTT.

In its sample, this clone was seen once. V is TRBV5-1 and J is TRBJ1-1; tentatively, D is TRBD1 (5 bases). There are 15 residues in the CDR3. V shed 0 bases and J shed 3 bases, with 12 bases lying between them. Germline loops: CDR1 SGHRS, CDR2 YFSETQ. CDR3 amino acids: CASSLEQGQYTEAFF. CDR3 nucleotides: TGCGCCAGCAGCTTGGAGCAGGGTCAGTACACTGAAGCTTTCTTT.

The rearrangement joins TRBV28 to TRBJ1-2; 12 positions match TRBD1. Germline trimming cut 6 bases from V and 5 bases from J; bases unmatched to any gene: 13. The CDR3 has 17 amino acids. In germline, CDR1 is MDHEN, CDR2 SYDVKM. This CDR3 is CASSLPPGTGGDYGYTF. CDR3 DNA sequence: TGTGCCAGCAGCCTACCCCCCGGGACAGGGGGCGATTATGGCTACACCTTC.

The chain is built from TRBV6-5 and TRBJ1-5; possible D gene TRBD1, 6 bases. CDR3 size: 13 residues. Germline loops: CDR1 MNHEY, CDR2 SVGAGI. V was cut by 6 bases and J by 6 bases, with 12 bases left in between. The CDR3 bases are TGTGCCAGCAGCCCCGGACAGTCTCAGCCCCAGCATTTT. This encodes CASSPGQSQPQHF.

The chain recombines TRBV29-1 with TRBJ1-5; 11 bases align to TRBD1. The germline CDR1 and CDR2 sequences are SQVTM and ANQGSEA. Germline trimming cut 1 base from V and 6 bases from J; bases unmatched to any gene: 2. There are 14 residues in the CDR3. The CDR3 is CSVEAGTGGQPQHF. The CDR3 nucleotides are TGCAGCGTTGAAGCCGGGACAGGGGGTCAGCCCCAGCATTTT.

The chain has TRBV7-9 and TRBJ1-1; D gene ambiguous. V was trimmed by 5 bases and J by 1 base, leaving 11 bases between them. This CDR3 is 14 amino acids long. Germline V gene lookup returns CDR1 SEHNR and CDR2 FQNEAQ (reference sequence). This chain's CDR3 is CASSRRDRNTEAFF. In DNA, the CDR3 is TGTGCCAGCAGCCGGAGGGATAGGAACACTGAAGCTTTCTTT.

The V and J genes are TRBV18 and TRBJ2-3, with D unclear. Trimming removed 3 bases from V and 6 bases from J, with 13 bases in between. The CDR3 runs 14 residues. Germline V gene sequence: CDR1 KGHSH, CDR2 LQKENI. DNA of the CDR3: TGTGCCAGCTCACCTTCCCACAATGATGATACGCAGTATTTT. The encoded protein is CASSPSHNDDTQYF.

The chain uses TRBV23-1 and TRBJ1-1, with D unclear. TRBV23-1 is an open reading frame, and its role is uncertain. The germline V and J ends were trimmed by 2 bases and 5 bases, with 15 bases remaining between them. The CDR3 consists of 15 residues. The CDR3: CASSQPPPEETEAFF. DNA for the CDR3: TGCGCCAGCAGTCAACCCCCTCCCGAGGAGACTGAAGCTTTCTTT.

The genes are TRBV27 and TRBJ2-1; TRBD2 matches at 11 bases. This CDR3 contains 14 residues. With 4 bases clipped from V and 5 bases from J, the junction kept 1 base outside the gene matches. Germline loops: CDR1 MNHEY, CDR2 SMNVEV (reference sequence). The DNA for the CDR3 is TGTGCCAGCAGTTCGGGACTAGCGGACAATGAGCAGTTCTTC. It codes for CASSSGLADNEQFF.

This chain joins TRBV28 and TRBJ2-7, with 12 bases identical to TRBD1. CDR1 MDHEN and CDR2 SYDVKM come from the germline V gene. Trimming took 5 bases from V and 7 from J; bases not matched to a gene: 12. The length of the CDR3 is 16 residues. The CDR3 spells CASSRPRGQGAGEQYF. The CDR3 DNA sequence: TGTGCCAGCAGTCGCCCTCGGGGACAGGGGGCGGGTGAGCAGTACTTC.

This clone came up once. The chain uses TRBV5-1 and TRBJ1-2; the match to TRBD1 covers 11 bases. This CDR3 has 16 amino acids. Germline CDR1 SGHRS, CDR2 YFSETQ. V lost 3 bases and J lost 6; bases outside the gene matches: 10. The CDR3 DNA follows: TGCGCCAGCAGCTATTGGACAGGGGGCGTTATGGATGGCTACACCTTC. Amino acids: CASSYWTGGVMDGYTF. Using reference TRBV5-1 and TRBJ1-2 for the parts outside the CDR3, the full variable domain is KAGVTQTPRYLIKTRGQQVTLSCSPISGHRSVSWYQQTPGQGLQFLFEYFSETQRNKGNFPGRFSGRQFSNSRSEMNVSTLELGDSALYLCASSYWTGGVMDGYTFGSGTRLTVV.